This passage covers 7 T cell receptor beta chains from one sample sequenced in a study of T cell repertoires in cytomegalovirus infection (dated by TCRdb to the late 2010s). These receptors' targets are unknown. The instrument was an Illumina HiSeq 1500. TCRdb passed the public sequencing reads through fastp at Q25 and MiXCR, retaining productive beta sequences. Identical CDR3 proteins give one entry, which carries the most common genes and DNA. The sample yields about 740,000 distinct CDR3 sequences; 30% to 40% were counted once. 18% of the sample goes to the ten largest clones. The treatment or condition tag for this specimen amounts to: in vitro stimulation with specific CMV peptide epitopes to enrich CMV-specific T cells. This specimen was cultured PBMCs, taken from culture after CMV antigen stimulation. The receptors shown here come from a human donor in good health (CMV status not recorded). Some clones in this sample may be carry-over from other donors' samples.

This clonotype was recorded a few times. V is TRBV11-2 and J is TRBJ2-1; D uncertain. Trimming left V 3 bases short and J 7 bases short, with 7 bases between. The CDR3 extends over 12 amino acids. The germline V gene has CDR1 SGHAT and CDR2 FQNNGV. The CDR3 here is CASSFRWNEQFF. The CDR3 bases are TGTGCCAGCAGCTTCAGGTGGAATGAGCAGTTCTTC. The entire variable domain, with the rest obtained from reference TRBV11-2 and TRBJ2-1, is as follows: EAGVAQSPRYKIIEKRQSVAFWCNPISGHATLYWYQQILGQGPKLLIQFQNNGVVDDSQLPKDRFSAERLKGVDSTLKIQPAKLEDSAVYLCASSFRWNEQFFGPGTRLTVL.

This clonotype was counted ten times or more. This chain links TRBV7-2 with TRBJ1-3, with unresolved D. The V end was cut by 2 bases, the J end by 0 bases, with 11 bases between. The CDR3 consists of 16 residues. CDR1 SGHTA and CDR2 FQGNSA come from the germline V gene. The CDR3: CASSLPGRYSGNTIYF. CDR3 DNA: TGTGCCAGCAGCTTACCGGGGAGGTACTCTGGAAACACCATATATTTT.

The chain carries TRBV7-2 and TRBJ2-1; the match to TRBD2 covers 8 bases. This CDR3 comprises 16 residues. CDR1 is SGHTA and CDR2 is FQGNSA in the germline V gene. J was trimmed by 9 bases and V by 2 bases; bases with no gene match: 12. The CDR3 coding sequence is TGTGCCAGCAGCTTACAGGCCCCGGGACTAGTCAGTGAGCAGTTCTTC. Amino acids: CASSLQAPGLVSEQFF. The whole variable domain, remainder taken from reference TRBV7-2 and TRBJ2-1, is GAGVSQSPSNKVTEKGKDVELRCDPISGHTALYWYRQSLGQGLEFLIYFQGNSAPDKSGLPSDRFSAERTGGSVSTLTIQRTQQEDSAVYLCASSLQAPGLVSEQFFGPGTRLTVL.

This clonotype was counted only a few times. The chain is built from TRBV6-6 and TRBJ2-1; possible D gene TRBD2, 6 bases. This CDR3 spans 15 amino acids. CDR1 and CDR2 from the germline V gene are MNHNY and SVGAGI (reference sequence). Between the trimmed V and J ends, which lost 5 bases and 6 bases, there was a span of 17 bases. In DNA form, the CDR3 reads TGTGCCAGCAGTCCCGGAGGGCCTCGGGTCAATGAGCAGTTCTTC. Translating gives CASSPGGPRVNEQFF.

V is TRBV12-3 or TRBV12-4 and J is TRBJ1-4, with D unclear. The CDR3 extends over 13 amino acids. V was pared by 3 bases and J by 4 bases, with 6 bases between. The CDR3 sequence is CASSFRGNEKLFF. The DNA for the CDR3 is TGTGCCAGCAGTTTTCGGGGTAATGAAAAACTGTTTTTT.

The V call is TRBV6-2 or TRBV6-3, the J call TRBJ2-3, with 14 bases that match TRBD2. Germline V CDR1 and CDR2: MNHEY, SVGEGT. With 7 bases clipped from V and 14 bases from J, the junction kept 8 bases outside the gene matches. CDR3 length equals 13 residues. CDR3 nucleotides: TGTGCCAGCAAAGGACTAGCGGGAGGCCCCCCGTATTTT. As protein: CASKGLAGGPPYF.

The chain joins TRBV11-2 to TRBJ2-7; D is unclear. The V gene's germline CDR1 is SGHAT and CDR2 FQNNGV. V lost 0 bases, J lost 1 base, and 7 bases lay in between. The CDR3 is 14 amino acids. The CDR3: CASSLDWVSYEQYF. CDR3 in DNA: TGTGCCAGCAGCTTAGATTGGGTGTCCTACGAGCAGTACTTC. The full variable domain, its missing parts supplied by reference TRBV11-2 and TRBJ2-7, is EAGVAQSPRYKIIEKRQSVAFWCNPISGHATLYWYQQILGQGPKLLIQFQNNGVVDDSQLPKDRFSAERLKGVDSTLKIQPAKLEDSAVYLCASSLDWVSYEQYFGPGTRLTVT.